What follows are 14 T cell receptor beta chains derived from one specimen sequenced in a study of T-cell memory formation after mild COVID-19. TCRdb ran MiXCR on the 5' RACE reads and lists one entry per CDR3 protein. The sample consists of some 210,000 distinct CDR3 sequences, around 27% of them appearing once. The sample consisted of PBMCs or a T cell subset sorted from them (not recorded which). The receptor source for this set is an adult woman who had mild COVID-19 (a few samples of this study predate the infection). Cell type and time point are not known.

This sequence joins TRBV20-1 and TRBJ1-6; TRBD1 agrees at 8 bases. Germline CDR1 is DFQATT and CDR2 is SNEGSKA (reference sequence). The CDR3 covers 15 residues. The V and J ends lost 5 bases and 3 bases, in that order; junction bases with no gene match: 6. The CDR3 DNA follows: TGCAGTGCTCCAGGGGGCGAGAACTATAATTCACCCCTCCACTTT. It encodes CSAPGGENYNSPLHF.

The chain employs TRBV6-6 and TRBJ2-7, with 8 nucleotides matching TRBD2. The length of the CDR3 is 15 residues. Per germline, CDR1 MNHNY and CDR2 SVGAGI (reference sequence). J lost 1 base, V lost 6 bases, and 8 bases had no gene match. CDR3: CASSGRAGGSYEQYF. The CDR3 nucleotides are TGTGCCAGCAGCGGTAGGGCGGGAGGTTCCTACGAGCAGTACTTC.

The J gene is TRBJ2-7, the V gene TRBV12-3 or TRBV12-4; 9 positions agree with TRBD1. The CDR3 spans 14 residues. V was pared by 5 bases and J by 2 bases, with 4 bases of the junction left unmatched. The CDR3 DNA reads TGTGCCAGCAGTACGGACAGGGGAGCCTACGAGCAGTACTTC. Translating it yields CASSTDRGAYEQYF.

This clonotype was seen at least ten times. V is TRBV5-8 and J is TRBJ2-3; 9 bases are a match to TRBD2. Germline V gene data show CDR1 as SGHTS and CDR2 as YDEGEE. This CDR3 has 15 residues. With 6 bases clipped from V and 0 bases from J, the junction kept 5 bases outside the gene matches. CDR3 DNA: TGTGCCAGCAATCTAGCGGGGCCTAGCACAGATACGCAGTATTTT. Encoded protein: CASNLAGPSTDTQYF.

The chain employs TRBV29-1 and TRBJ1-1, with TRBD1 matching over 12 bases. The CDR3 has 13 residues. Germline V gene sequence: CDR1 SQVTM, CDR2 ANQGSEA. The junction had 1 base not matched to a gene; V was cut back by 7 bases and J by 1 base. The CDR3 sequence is CSGGQGANTEAFF. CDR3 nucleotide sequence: TGCAGCGGGGGACAGGGGGCGAACACTGAAGCTTTCTTT.

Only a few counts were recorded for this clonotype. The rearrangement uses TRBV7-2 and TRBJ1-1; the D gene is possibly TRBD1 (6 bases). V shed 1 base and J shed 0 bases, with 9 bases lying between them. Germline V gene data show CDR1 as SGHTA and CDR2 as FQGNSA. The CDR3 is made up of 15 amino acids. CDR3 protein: CASSLVGGMNTEAFF. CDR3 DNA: TGTGCCAGCAGCTTAGTAGGGGGGATGAACACTGAAGCTTTCTTT.

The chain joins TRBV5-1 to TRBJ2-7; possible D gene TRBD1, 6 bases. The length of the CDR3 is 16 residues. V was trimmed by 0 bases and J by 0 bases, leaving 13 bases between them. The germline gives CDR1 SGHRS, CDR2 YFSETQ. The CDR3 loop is CASSLVAGALSYEQYF. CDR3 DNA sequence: TGCGCCAGCAGCTTGGTCGCAGGGGCCCTCTCCTACGAGCAGTACTTC. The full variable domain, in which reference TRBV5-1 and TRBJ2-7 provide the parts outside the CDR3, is KAGVTQTPRYLIKTRGQQVTLSCSPISGHRSVSWYQQTPGQGLQFLFEYFSETQRNKGNFPGRFSGRQFSNSRSEMNVSTLELGDSALYLCASSLVAGALSYEQYFGPGTRLTVT.

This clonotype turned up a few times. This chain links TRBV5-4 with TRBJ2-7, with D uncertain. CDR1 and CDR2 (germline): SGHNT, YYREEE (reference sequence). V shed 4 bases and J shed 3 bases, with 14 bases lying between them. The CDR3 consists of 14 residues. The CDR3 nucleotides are TGTGCCAGCAGCATACTGCAAGAAGACTACGAGCAGTACTTC. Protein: CASSILQEDYEQYF.

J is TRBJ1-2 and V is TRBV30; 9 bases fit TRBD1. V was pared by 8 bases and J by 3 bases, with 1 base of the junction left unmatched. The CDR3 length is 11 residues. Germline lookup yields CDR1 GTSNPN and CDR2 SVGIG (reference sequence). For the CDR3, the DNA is TGTGCCCGGGACAGGGACTATGGCTACACCTTC. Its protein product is CARDRDYGYTF. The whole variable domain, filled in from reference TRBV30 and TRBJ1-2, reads SQTIHQWPATLVQPVGSPLSLECTVEGTSNPNLYWYRQAAGRGLQLLFYSVGIGQISSEVPQNLSASRPQDRQFILSSKKLLLSDSGFYLCARDRDYGYTFGSGTRLTVV.

The CDR3 region is CASSLEVVGDTGELFF. In DNA form, the CDR3 reads TGTGCCAGCAGCTTAGAAGTTGTGGGGGACACCGGGGAGCTGTTTTTT. The rearrangement joins TRBV7-2 to TRBJ2-2, with D perhaps given as TRBD1 or TRBD2 (5 bases each). V lost 1 base, J lost 3 bases, and 12 bases lay in between. The length of the CDR3 is 16 residues. The germline gives CDR1 SGHTA, CDR2 FQGNSA. Full variable domain (rest looked up from reference TRBV7-2 and TRBJ2-2): GAGVSQSPSNKVTEKGKDVELRCDPISGHTALYWYRQSLGQGLEFLIYFQGNSAPDKSGLPSDRFSAERTGGSVSTLTIQRTQQEDSAVYLCASSLEVVGDTGELFFGEGSRLTVL.

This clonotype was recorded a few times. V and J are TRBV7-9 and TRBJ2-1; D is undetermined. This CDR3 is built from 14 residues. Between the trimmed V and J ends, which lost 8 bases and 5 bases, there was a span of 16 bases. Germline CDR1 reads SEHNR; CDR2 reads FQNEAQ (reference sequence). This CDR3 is CASSGFRKDNEQFF. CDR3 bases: TGTGCCAGCTCTGGATTCAGGAAAGACAATGAGCAGTTCTTC.

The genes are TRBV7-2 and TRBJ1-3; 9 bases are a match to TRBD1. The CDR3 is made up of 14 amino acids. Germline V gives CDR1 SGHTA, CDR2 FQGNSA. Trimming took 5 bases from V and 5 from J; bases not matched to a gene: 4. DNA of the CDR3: TGTGCCAGCAGCGCGGACAGGGGCCGAAACACCATATATTTT. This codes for CASSADRGRNTIYF.

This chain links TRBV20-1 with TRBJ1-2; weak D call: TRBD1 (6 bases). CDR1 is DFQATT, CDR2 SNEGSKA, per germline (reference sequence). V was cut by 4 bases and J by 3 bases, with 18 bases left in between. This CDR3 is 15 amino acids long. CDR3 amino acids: CSATSGGGEYYGYTF. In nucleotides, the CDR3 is TGCAGTGCTACCTCGGGAGGGGGGGAATACTATGGCTACACCTTC.

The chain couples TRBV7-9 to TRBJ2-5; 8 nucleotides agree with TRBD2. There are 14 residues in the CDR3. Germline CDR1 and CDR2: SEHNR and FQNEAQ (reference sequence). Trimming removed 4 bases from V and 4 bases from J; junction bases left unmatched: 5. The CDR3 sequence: CASSSVRGGETQYF. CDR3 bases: TGTGCCAGCAGCTCAGTCCGGGGGGGAGAGACCCAGTACTTC.